Listed below are T cell receptor beta chains from one sample, sequenced in a study of vaccination and CD4 T cells after COVID-19. Antigen specificity for these receptors is unknown. Each CDR3 protein gets one entry after TCRdb re-called the PCR reads with MiXCR. The data hold about 15,000 distinct CDR3 sequences, with roughly 50% observed a single time. Sequenced: CD4+ T cells from blood, cultured in vitro. These receptors originate from a human donor who had recovered from COVID-19. The CDR3 runs from the conserved cysteine through the conserved F or W. A D gene is named only where the DNA matches it firmly. Clone size, where shown, is once, few, many, or a class for clones that have expanded.

j_gene | v_gene | abundance | d_gene | CDR3nt | CDR3aa
TRBJ2-7 | TRBV30 | few | - | TGTGCCTGGAGTGAAATGGCAGCTGGAGGCGAGCAGTACTTC | CAWSEMAAGGEQYF
TRBJ2-7 | TRBV10-3 | - | TRBD1 | TGTGCCGGGGGACAGGGGATTTACGAGCAGTACTTC | CAGGQGIYEQYF
TRBJ2-1 | TRBV6-2/TRBV6-3 | - | TRBD1 | TGTGCCAGCAGCTCAAACAGGGGGGACTCCTACAATGAGCAGTTCTTC | CASSSNRGDSYNEQFF
TRBJ2-7 | TRBV7-9 | - | - | TGTGCCAGCGGGGGACCGATGACCTACGAGCAGTACTTC | CASGGPMTYEQYF
TRBJ1-5 | TRBV19 | few | - | TGTGCCAGTAGTATAGCGCCAGGGAGGGTTAGCAATCAGCCCCAGCATTTT | CASSIAPGRVSNQPQHF
TRBJ1-6 | TRBV27 | few | - | TGTGCCAGCAGTTTGGTCGCCAGGAGGGACTATAATTCACCCCTCCACTTT | CASSLVARRDYNSPLHF
TRBJ2-7 | TRBV20-1 | few | TRBD2 | TGCAGTGCTAGAAGGAGGGTCCTAGCGGAGGCCTACGAGCAGTACTTC | CSARRRVLAEAYEQYF
TRBJ1-1 | TRBV19 | few | TRBD1 | TGTGCCAGTAACGATAGGGTAGCCGGGACAGCAAACACTGAAGCTTTCTTT | CASNDRVAGTANTEAFF
TRBJ1-1 | TRBV24-1 | few | - | TGTGCCACAAAGCAGGGGTCGGGCACTGAAGCTTTCTTT | CATKQGSGTEAFF
TRBJ1-2 | TRBV2 | few | - | TGTGCCAGCAGTGGGAATAACTATGGCTACACCTTC | CASSGNNYGYTF
TRBJ2-2 | TRBV7-2 | once | TRBD1 | TGTGCCAGCAGCCCCCGACAGGGGCCCGCCGGGGAGCTGTTTTTT | CASSPRQGPAGELFF
TRBJ2-5 | TRBV5-8 | - | - | TGTGCCAGCAGGGGCATGGGTGAGGGGACCCAGTACTTC | CASRGMGEGTQYF
TRBJ1-2 | TRBV6-4 | few | - | TGTGCCAGCAAAAGGACCTTTTCGGGGGACTATGGCTACACCTTC | CASKRTFSGDYGYTF
TRBJ1-1 | TRBV12-3/TRBV12-4 | - | - | TGTGCCAGCAGACAAAGGATTGGAGGATTTGACACTGAAGCTTTCTTT | CASRQRIGGFDTEAFF
TRBJ2-6 | TRBV19 | few | - | TGTGCCAGTAATTCACCGAGTGGGGCCAACGTCCTGACTTTC | CASNSPSGANVLTF
TRBJ1-1 | TRBV6-1 | few | - | TGTGCCAGCAGTGAGACACACCTTTTGGGCACTGAAGCTTTCTTT | CASSETHLLGTEAFF
TRBJ1-2 | TRBV19 | - | TRBD1 | TGTGCCAGTAGTCCGAGGACAGGGGGCGGCTATGGCTACACCTTC | CASSPRTGGGYGYTF
TRBJ2-5 | TRBV6-2/TRBV6-3 | few | TRBD1 | TGTGCCAGCAGCACGAGGGGGCTAGTGGAGACCCAGTACTTC | CASSTRGLVETQYF